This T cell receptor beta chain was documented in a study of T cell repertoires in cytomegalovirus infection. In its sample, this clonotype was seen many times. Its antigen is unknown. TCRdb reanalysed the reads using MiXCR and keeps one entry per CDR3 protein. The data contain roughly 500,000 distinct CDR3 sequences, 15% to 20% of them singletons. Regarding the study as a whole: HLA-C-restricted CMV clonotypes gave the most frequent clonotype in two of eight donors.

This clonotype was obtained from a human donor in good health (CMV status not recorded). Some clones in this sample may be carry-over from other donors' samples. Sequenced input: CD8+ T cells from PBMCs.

The CDR3 region is CASGLGTGWNQPQHF. CDR3 DNA sequence: TGTGCTAGTGGTTTGGGGACAGGGTGGAATCAGCCCCAGCATTTT. The chain carries TRBV12-5 and TRBJ1-5; 8 bases agree with TRBD1. The CDR3 totals 15 residues. Germline loops: CDR1 LGHNT, CDR2 FRNRAP. V was clipped by 1 base and J by 4 bases; unmatched bases: 3. The full variable domain, with the rest looked up from reference TRBV12-5 and TRBJ1-5, is DARVTQTPRHKVTEMGQEVTMRCQPILGHNTVFWYRQTMMQGLELLAYFRNRAPLDDSGMPKDRFSAEMPDATLATLKIQPSEPRDSAVYFCASGLGTGWNQPQHFGDGTRLSIL.